The subject of this entry is one T cell receptor (beta chain). These data originate in a study of blood T cell repertoires in COVID-19. Looking at the study overall: Donors in the United States, Italy and Spain gave samples during acute or convalescent COVID-19. PBMCs, B-cell-depleted T cells, or T cells were the source of the cDNA or gDNA that made up the material.

In the original analysis: Cell counts per sample came from amplifying reference gene primers. Profiling relied on immunoSEQ multiplex PCR, and the TCRdb table lists in-frame clones only, not all of them. That table furnishes V, J and clone size, whereas the DNA furnished D and trimming. This table has fewer than 250,000 clones, approximately 83% appearing once. This receptor was obtained from a human donor in a cohort sampled during active COVID-19. The material sequenced was peripheral blood.

This CDR3 is CASSGSMGTQYF. CDR3 nucleotides: TGTGCCAGTAGTGGTAGCATGGGTACGCAGTATTTT. The chain couples TRBV19 to TRBJ2-3; D is undetermined. Per germline, CDR1 LNHDA and CDR2 SQIVND (reference sequence). The CDR3 spans 12 residues. Trimming stripped 5 bases from V and 8 bases from J, with 11 bases between.